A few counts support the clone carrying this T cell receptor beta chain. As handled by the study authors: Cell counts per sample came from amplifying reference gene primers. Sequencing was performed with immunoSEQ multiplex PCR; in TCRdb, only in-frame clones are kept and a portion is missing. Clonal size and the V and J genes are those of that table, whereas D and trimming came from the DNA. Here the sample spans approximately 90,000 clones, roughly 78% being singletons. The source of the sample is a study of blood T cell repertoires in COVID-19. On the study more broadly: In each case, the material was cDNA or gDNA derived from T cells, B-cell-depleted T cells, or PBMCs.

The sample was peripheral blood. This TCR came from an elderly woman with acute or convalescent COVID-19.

CDR3 nucleotide sequence: TGTGCCAGCAGCTTGGATAGCGTCTTATCCTACGAGCAGTACTTC. This translates into CASSLDSVLSYEQYF. This chain connects TRBV5-4 to TRBJ2-7, with a possible D match to TRBD2 (5 bases). The CDR3 totals 15 residues. The V and J ends lost 0 bases and 1 base respectively, with 11 bases between them. Germline values: CDR1 SGHNT, CDR2 YYREEE (reference sequence).